This entry lists 20 T cell receptor beta chains sequenced from one sample in a study of response to subunit inactivated influenza vaccine. TCRdb reprocessed the RT-PCR reads via MiXCR and lists one record per CDR3 protein. Found here are roughly 500,000 distinct CDR3 sequences, more than 15% of them singletons; the top ten hold 2.5% to 3.5%. The sample consisted of CD4+ T cells sorted from PBMCs, taken less than 30 months after vaccination. These receptor sequences come from a man aged 50 to 69 who received an inactivated influenza vaccine.

The sample holds a few counts of this clonotype. The chain joins TRBV6-2 or TRBV6-3 to TRBJ2-5, with 10 nucleotides matching TRBD1. V shed 3 bases, J shed 14 bases, and the junction held 9 bases outside the gene matches. The CDR3 contains 13 residues. The V gene's germline CDR1 is MNHEY and CDR2 SVGEGT. CDR3 sequence (DNA): TGTGCCAGCAGTTATCAATCGGGACAGGGGTACTACTTC. Its translation: CASSYQSGQGYYF.

This clonotype was detected a few times. The rearrangement links TRBV5-1 to TRBJ2-7; D is unresolved. Germline values: CDR1 SGHRS, CDR2 YFSETQ. V was shortened by 1 base and J by 3 bases, with 11 bases between the two germline ends. This CDR3 has 14 amino acids. The CDR3 reads CASSLQASNYEQYF. CDR3 DNA: TGCGCCAGCAGCTTGCAGGCCTCGAACTACGAGCAGTACTTC. The complete variable domain, with remaining parts taken from reference TRBV5-1 and TRBJ2-7, reads KAGVTQTPRYLIKTRGQQVTLSCSPISGHRSVSWYQQTPGQGLQFLFEYFSETQRNKGNFPGRFSGRQFSNSRSEMNVSTLELGDSALYLCASSLQASNYEQYFGPGTRLTVT.

V is TRBV25-1 and J is TRBJ2-1, with 8 bases lining up with TRBD1. The CDR3 extends over 16 amino acids. Unmatched junction bases numbered 12, after V lost 2 bases and J lost 9 bases. Germline V CDR1 and CDR2: MGHDK, SYGVNS. This CDR3 reads CASSERGQGASREQFF. DNA of the CDR3: TGTGCCAGCAGTGAACGAGGCCAGGGGGCCTCTCGTGAGCAGTTCTTC.

This clonotype was seen a single time. The gene calls are TRBV12-3 or TRBV12-4 and TRBJ2-1, with 10 nucleotides matching TRBD2. Trimming removed 2 bases from V and 8 bases from J; junction bases left unmatched: 9. CDR3 size: 16 residues. The CDR3: CASSLMASGGYDEQFF. CDR3 nucleotide sequence: TGTGCCAGCAGTTTAATGGCTAGCGGGGGATACGATGAGCAGTTCTTC.

This clonotype turned up a few times. The chain has TRBV4-3 and TRBJ1-5, with TRBD1 as a possible D gene (6 bases). The CDR3 covers 15 residues. V gave up 3 bases and J gave up 4 bases, with 13 bases separating them. Germline assignment: CDR1 LGHNA and CDR2 YSLEER. CDR3 nucleotides: TGCGCCAGCAGCCAGTCCCACAGGGATAATCAGCCCCAGCATTTT. Its translation is CASSQSHRDNQPQHF.

The sample holds many counts of this clonotype. The chain has TRBV20-1 and TRBJ2-7; D possibly matches TRBD1 or TRBD2 (6 bases each). This CDR3 is 17 amino acids long. The germline V gene encodes CDR1 DFQATT and CDR2 SNEGSKA (reference sequence). V gave up 3 bases and J gave up 0 bases, with 21 bases separating them. The chain's CDR3 is CSARGGVSSTPSYEQYF. The DNA of the CDR3 is TGCAGTGCTAGGGGGGGCGTTAGCAGCACACCCTCCTACGAGCAGTACTTC.

The CDR3 sequence is CASSQDRLDSYNEQFF. In DNA form, the CDR3 reads TGTGCCAGCAGCCAAGATCGACTAGACTCCTACAATGAGCAGTTCTTC. This sequence joins TRBV4-2 and TRBJ2-1, with D perhaps TRBD2 (6 bases). V was trimmed by 0 bases and J by 0 bases, leaving 9 bases between them. The CDR3 consists of 16 residues. Germline CDR1 and CDR2: LGHNA and YNFKEQ.

This clonotype has only a few counts. V is TRBV24-1 and J is TRBJ1-5; maybe TRBD1 (5 bases). Germline V gene sequence: CDR1 KGHDR, CDR2 SFDVKD. The ends were cut back, 7 bases at V and 6 bases at J, with 12 bases in the middle. This CDR3 is built from 13 residues. CDR3 DNA: TGTGCCACCAGGGGGGACGGAGCTCAGCCCCAGCATTTT. It encodes CATRGDGAQPQHF.

This clonotype was observed at least ten times. The chain uses TRBV11-2 and TRBJ2-1; D perhaps matches TRBD1 (6 bases). Trimming pared 2 bases from V and 0 bases from J, leaving 26 bases between. The CDR3 covers 21 residues. Per the germline V gene, CDR1 is SGHAT and CDR2 is FQNNGV. CDR3 residues: CASSLYQGLLVKAGSYNEQFF. In nucleotides, the CDR3 is TGTGCCAGCAGCTTATATCAGGGGCTGCTGGTCAAGGCGGGCTCCTACAATGAGCAGTTCTTC.

This clonotype was counted a few times. The genes are TRBV7-8 and TRBJ2-4; 9 positions match TRBD2. The CDR3 totals 19 residues. V trimming: 2 bases; J trimming: 7 bases; junction bases outside the gene matches: 18. Per the germline V gene, CDR1 is SGHVS and CDR2 is FQNEAQ. CDR3 bases: TGTGCCAGCAGCTTACCGCACCGGTCGGCGGGAGGGATTAGGAACATTCAGTACTTC. Amino acids: CASSLPHRSAGGIRNIQYF.

This clonotype has at least ten counts. The rearrangement uses TRBV14 and TRBJ2-1; D is possibly TRBD2 (6 bases). The V gene lost 2 bases and the J gene lost 8 bases, with 19 bases spanning the gap. Germline loops: CDR1 SGHDN, CDR2 FVKESK. The CDR3 spans 16 residues. The CDR3 region is CASSQRPRLGLDEQFF. CDR3 DNA sequence: TGTGCCAGCAGCCAACGTCCCCGACTAGGGCTGGATGAGCAGTTCTTC.

The rearrangement joins TRBV19 to TRBJ1-5; TRBD1 matches 7 bases. V lost 7 bases to trimming and J lost 0 bases; unmatched junction nucleotides: 6. Germline V CDR1 and CDR2: LNHDA, SQIVND (reference sequence). This CDR3 comprises 15 residues. CDR3 sequence: CASTQGGSSNQPQHF. The CDR3 nucleotides read TGTGCCAGTACTCAGGGGGGGAGTAGCAATCAGCCCCAGCATTTT.

The V call is TRBV18, the J call TRBJ2-1; either TRBD1 or TRBD2 may fit D (5 bases each). This CDR3 has 18 amino acids. Trimming shortened V by 1 base and J by 4 bases, and 20 bases separated the two germline ends. Germline CDR1 is KGHSH and CDR2 is LQKENI. CDR3 sequence: CASSPRPGTNKRYNEQFF. As DNA, the CDR3 is TGTGCCAGCTCACCACGTCCCGGGACCAACAAGAGATACAATGAGCAGTTCTTC.

The V and J genes are TRBV7-9 and TRBJ2-1; maybe TRBD2 (7 bases). CDR1 and CDR2 from the germline V gene are SEHNR and FQNEAQ (reference sequence). The V end was cut by 0 bases, the J end by 1 base, with 13 bases between. The CDR3 length is 17 residues. The CDR3 DNA is TGTGCCAGCAGCTTAGCGGGGGGGCTGCCGTCCTACAATGAGCAGTTCTTC. Its protein is CASSLAGGLPSYNEQFF.

This clonotype turned up a few times. The V and J genes are TRBV5-1 and TRBJ1-2, with 8 bases fitting TRBD1. V dropped 4 bases and J dropped 4; count of bases not matched to a gene: 6. The CDR3 has 14 amino acids. Germline V lookup: CDR1 SGHRS, CDR2 YFSETQ. This CDR3 is CASSNGQGGYGYTF. CDR3 in DNA: TGCGCCAGCAGCAACGGACAGGGTGGCTATGGCTACACCTTC. The full variable domain, with the rest looked up from reference TRBV5-1 and TRBJ1-2, is KAGVTQTPRYLIKTRGQQVTLSCSPISGHRSVSWYQQTPGQGLQFLFEYFSETQRNKGNFPGRFSGRQFSNSRSEMNVSTLELGDSALYLCASSNGQGGYGYTFGSGTRLTVV.

A few counts support this clonotype. The chain has TRBV28 and TRBJ2-3, with D possibly matching TRBD2 (5 bases). CDR3 length: 14 amino acids. Germline assignment: CDR1 MDHEN and CDR2 SYDVKM. The V end lost 4 bases, the J end lost 5 bases, and 13 bases lay between the germline ends. The DNA of the CDR3 is TGTGCCAGCAGTTCCTTCCATGAGGGAGATACGCAGTATTTT. Encoded protein: CASSSFHEGDTQYF.

The rearrangement joins TRBV20-1 to TRBJ2-2; no definite D call. Germline CDR1 DFQATT, CDR2 SNEGSKA (reference sequence). This CDR3 has 16 amino acids. V was shortened by 4 bases and J by 0 bases, with 15 bases between the two germline ends. The CDR3 DNA reads TGCAGTGCTACCGCAATCACACCCGCGAACACCGGGGAGCTGTTTTTT. It encodes CSATAITPANTGELFF.

In its sample, this clonotype was seen a few times. V is TRBV11-2 and J is TRBJ1-1; D is possibly TRBD1 (6 bases). The CDR3 contains 15 residues. Germline-derived CDR1 and CDR2 are SGHAT and FQNNGV. V lost 2 bases and J lost 4, with 14 bases in between. The CDR3 bases are TGTGCCAGCAGCTTAAGGGGGGCCGGCGGCACTGAAGCTTTCTTT. It is translated as CASSLRGAGGTEAFF. Full variable domain (missing parts from reference TRBV11-2 and TRBJ1-1): EAGVAQSPRYKIIEKRQSVAFWCNPISGHATLYWYQQILGQGPKLLIQFQNNGVVDDSQLPKDRFSAERLKGVDSTLKIQPAKLEDSAVYLCASSLRGAGGTEAFFGQGTRLTVV.

A few counts support this clonotype. CDR3 in DNA: TGCAGAGTAGGACAGGGGGCTCAGCCCCAGCATTTT. It codes for CRVGQGAQPQHF. This chain connects TRBV20-1 to TRBJ1-5; the match to TRBD1 covers 11 bases. CDR1 is DFQATT and CDR2 is SNEGSKA in the germline V gene (reference sequence). This CDR3 comprises 12 residues.

The chain recombines TRBV10-3 with TRBJ2-1; TRBD2 matches 11 bases. Losses at the gene ends were 0 bases for V and 4 bases for J; bases not matched to a gene: 11. Germline CDR1 reads ENHRY; CDR2 reads SYGVKD. The CDR3 is 19 amino acids. DNA for the CDR3: TGTGCCATCAGTGAGTCGGGTAGCGGGGGGGCCGTGAGGTACAATGAGCAGTTCTTC. Amino acids: CAISESGSGGAVRYNEQFF.